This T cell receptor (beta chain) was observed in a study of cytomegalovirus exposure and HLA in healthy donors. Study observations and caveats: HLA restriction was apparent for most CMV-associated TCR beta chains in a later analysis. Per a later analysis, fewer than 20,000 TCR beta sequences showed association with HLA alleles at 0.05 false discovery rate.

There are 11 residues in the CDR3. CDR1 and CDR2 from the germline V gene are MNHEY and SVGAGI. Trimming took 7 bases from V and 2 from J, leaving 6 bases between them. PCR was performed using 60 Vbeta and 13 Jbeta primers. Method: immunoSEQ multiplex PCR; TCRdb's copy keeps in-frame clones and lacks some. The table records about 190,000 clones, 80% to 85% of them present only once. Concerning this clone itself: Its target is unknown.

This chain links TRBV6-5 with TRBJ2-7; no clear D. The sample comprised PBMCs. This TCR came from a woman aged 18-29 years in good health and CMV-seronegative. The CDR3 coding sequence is TGTGCCAGCACGGCGGCCTACGAGCAGTACTTC. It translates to CASTAAYEQYF.